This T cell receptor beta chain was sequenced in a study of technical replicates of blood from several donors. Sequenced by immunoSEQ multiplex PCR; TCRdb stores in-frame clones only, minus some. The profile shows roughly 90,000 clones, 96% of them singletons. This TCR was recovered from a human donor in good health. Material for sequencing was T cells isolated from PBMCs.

The CDR3 here is CASCERMQETQYF. Here the CDR3 DNA reads TGCGCCAGCTGTGAGCGGATGCAAGAGACCCAGTACTTC. This chain uses TRBV5-1 with TRBJ2-5; D might be TRBD2 (5 bases). Germline V gene lookup returns CDR1 SGHRS and CDR2 YFSETQ. This CDR3 is built from 13 residues. Trimming pared 7 bases from V and 2 bases from J, leaving 12 bases between.